This TCR beta chain was identified during a study of T-cell memory formation after mild COVID-19. Study-wide results and caveats: Contracting CD4+ clones sat mainly in CM and EM; CD8+ in EMRA.

V lost 0 bases, J lost 3 bases, and 7 bases stayed unmatched. The CDR3 loop spans 18 amino acids. Germline CDR1 is LNHNV and CDR2 is YYDKDF (reference sequence). The table lists this clonotype with a few counts. What it binds is not known. TCRdb analysed the 5' RACE reads with MiXCR anew, one entry per CDR3 protein. The sample carries 430,000 or so distinct CDR3 sequences, roughly 25% recorded once. The V call is TRBV15, the J call TRBJ2-1; 11 bases are a match to TRBD2. The receptor comes from an adult woman who had mild COVID-19 (a few samples of this study predate the infection). Cell type and time point are not known. Sequenced input: PBMCs or a T cell subset sorted from them (not recorded which). CDR3 nucleotide sequence: TGTGCCACCAGCAGAGATCCTCAAGGACTAGCGGGCTACAATGAGCAGTTCTTC. The encoded protein is CATSRDPQGLAGYNEQFF.